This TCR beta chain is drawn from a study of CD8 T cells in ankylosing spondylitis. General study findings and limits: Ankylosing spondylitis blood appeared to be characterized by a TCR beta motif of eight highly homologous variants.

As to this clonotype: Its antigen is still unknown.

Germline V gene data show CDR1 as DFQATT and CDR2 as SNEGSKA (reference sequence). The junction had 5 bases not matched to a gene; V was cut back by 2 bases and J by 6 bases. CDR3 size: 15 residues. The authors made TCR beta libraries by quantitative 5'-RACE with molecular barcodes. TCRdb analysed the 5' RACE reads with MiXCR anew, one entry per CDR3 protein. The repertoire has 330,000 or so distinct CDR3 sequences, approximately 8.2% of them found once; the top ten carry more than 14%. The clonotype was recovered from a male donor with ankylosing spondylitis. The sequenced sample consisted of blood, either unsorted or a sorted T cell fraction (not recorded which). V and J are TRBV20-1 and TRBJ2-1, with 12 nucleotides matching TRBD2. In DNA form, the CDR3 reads TGCAGTGCTAGATTAGGACTAGCGGGGACCAATGAGCAGTTCTTC. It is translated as CSARLGLAGTNEQFF.